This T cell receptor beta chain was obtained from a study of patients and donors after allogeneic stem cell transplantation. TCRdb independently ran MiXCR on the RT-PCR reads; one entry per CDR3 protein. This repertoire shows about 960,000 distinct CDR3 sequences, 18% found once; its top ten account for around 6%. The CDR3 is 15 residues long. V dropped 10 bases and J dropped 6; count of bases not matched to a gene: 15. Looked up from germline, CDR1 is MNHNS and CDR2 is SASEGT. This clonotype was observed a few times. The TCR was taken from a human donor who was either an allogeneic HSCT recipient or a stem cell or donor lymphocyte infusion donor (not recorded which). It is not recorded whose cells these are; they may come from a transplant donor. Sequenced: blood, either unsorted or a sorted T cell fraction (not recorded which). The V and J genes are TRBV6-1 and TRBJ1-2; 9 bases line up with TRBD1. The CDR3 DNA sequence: TGTGCCATCGCTGCCCTCGGGACAGGGAAAAATGGCTACACCTTC. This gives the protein CAIAALGTGKNGYTF.